The 9 T cell receptor beta chains presented below share a single source sample, sequenced in a study of T-cell reconstitution after alpha-beta-depleted transplantation in children. Using unique molecular identifiers, the investigators prepared the TCRbeta library. TCRdb redid the calling of the PCR reads with MiXCR, one entry per CDR3 protein. The sample shows about 600,000 distinct CDR3 sequences, 20% to 25% of them seen only once. The sample in question was PBMCs, mostly from graft donor cells, obtained 360 days after TCRalphabeta/CD19-depleted stem cell transplant. These receptors came from a boy in the first two years of life who had a stem cell transplant for acute myeloid leukemia, so the T cells may come from the graft donor.

The CDR3 bases are TGTGCCACCCTCGGGACATCCGACACCGGGGAGCTGTTTTTT. Translation gives CATLGTSDTGELFF. The J gene is TRBJ2-2, the V gene TRBV12-3 or TRBV12-4, with D possibly TRBD1 on 6 matching bases. The CDR3 runs 14 residues. V was clipped by 10 bases and J by 3 bases, with 15 bases between them.

Ten or more counts support this clonotype. The rearrangement links TRBV20-1 to TRBJ2-7; D possibly uses TRBD1 or TRBD2 (5 bases each). Looked up from germline, CDR1 is DFQATT and CDR2 is SNEGSKA (reference sequence). This CDR3 has 13 amino acids. Trimming cost V 6 bases and J 3 bases, with 15 bases left between them. CDR3 region: CSAEAQEYYEQYF. The CDR3, as DNA: TGCAGTGCGGAGGCACAGGAGTACTACGAGCAGTACTTC.

This clonotype has at least ten counts. The chain has TRBV7-9 and TRBJ2-5; possibly TRBD2 for D (5 bases). From germline, CDR1 is SEHNR and CDR2 FQNEAQ (reference sequence). This CDR3 spans 16 amino acids. With 4 bases removed from V and 0 bases from J, the gap between germline ends came to 15 bases. CDR3 sequence: CASSSYSVLYQETQYF. The CDR3 DNA sequence: TGTGCCAGCAGCTCTTATAGCGTCCTGTACCAAGAGACCCAGTACTTC.

This clonotype was detected a few times. The chain employs TRBV25-1 and TRBJ1-4; no clear D gene. The CDR3 spans 15 residues. CDR1 MGHDK and CDR2 SYGVNS come from the germline V gene. Trimming took 2 bases from V and 0 from J, leaving 7 bases between them. CDR3 nucleotides: TGTGCCAGCAGTGAAAGAACTGCAACTAATGAAAAACTGTTTTTT. Translated, it gives CASSERTATNEKLFF.

This clonotype was counted between two and nine times. The V gene is TRBV12-3 or TRBV12-4, the J gene TRBJ2-7, with 16 bases matching TRBD2. The CDR3 spans 16 residues. The V and J ends lost 6 bases and 5 bases, in that order; junction bases with no gene match: 7. In DNA form, the CDR3 reads TGTGCCAGCAGCCGAGGGACTAGCGGGGGGGCCAACGAGCAGTACTTC. This codes for CASSRGTSGGANEQYF.

The chain recombines TRBV20-1 with TRBJ2-3; D is undetermined. Germline CDR1 is DFQATT and CDR2 is SNEGSKA (reference sequence). There are 13 residues in the CDR3. V was cut by 5 bases and J by 0 bases, with 9 bases left in between. Here the CDR3 DNA reads TGCAGTGCTCAAGCTGGAAGCACAGATACGCAGTATTTT. Its protein product is CSAQAGSTDTQYF.

The J gene is TRBJ1-4, the V gene TRBV6-1, with D maybe TRBD1 (6 bases). The V gene lost 5 bases and the J gene lost 5 bases, with 12 bases spanning the gap. The CDR3 loop spans 14 amino acids. Germline CDR1 MNHNS, CDR2 SASEGT. CDR3 protein: CASSRTGRNEKLFF. CDR3 sequence (DNA): TGTGCCAGCAGTAGAACAGGGCGAAATGAAAAACTGTTTTTT.

This clonotype was observed at least ten times. The chain recombines TRBV29-1 with TRBJ2-7; no clear D gene. Germline V gene sequence: CDR1 SQVTM, CDR2 ANQGSEA. This CDR3 is 11 amino acids long. Trimming cost V 4 bases and J 6 bases, with 10 bases left between them. The CDR3 loop reads CSVGRHVEQYF. The CDR3 DNA is TGCAGCGTTGGGCGACACGTCGAGCAGTACTTC.

This clonotype has ten or more counts. The rearrangement links TRBV20-1 to TRBJ1-1; 7 bases line up with TRBD1. With 3 bases clipped from V and 3 bases from J, the junction kept 13 bases outside the gene matches. Germline V CDR1 and CDR2: DFQATT, SNEGSKA (reference sequence). The CDR3 has 16 residues. Here the CDR3 reads CSASGRGQTRHTEAFF. The CDR3 DNA reads TGCAGTGCTAGTGGCCGGGGACAGACAAGGCACACTGAAGCTTTCTTT.